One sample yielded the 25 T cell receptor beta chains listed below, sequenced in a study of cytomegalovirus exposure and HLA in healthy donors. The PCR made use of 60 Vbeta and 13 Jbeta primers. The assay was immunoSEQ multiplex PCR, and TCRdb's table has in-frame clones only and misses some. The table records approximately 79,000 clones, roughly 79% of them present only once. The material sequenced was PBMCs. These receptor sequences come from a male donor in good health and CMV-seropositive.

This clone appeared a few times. The CDR3 loop is CAWTRQGNTEAFF. In nucleotides, the CDR3 is TGTGCCTGGACCCGCCAGGGTAACACTGAAGCTTTCTTT. V and J are TRBV30 and TRBJ1-1, with TRBD1 as a possible D gene (5 bases). This CDR3 region has 13 residues. Trimming removed 4 bases at V and 2 bases at J, with 11 bases between. The V gene's germline CDR1 is GTSNPN and CDR2 SVGIG (reference sequence).

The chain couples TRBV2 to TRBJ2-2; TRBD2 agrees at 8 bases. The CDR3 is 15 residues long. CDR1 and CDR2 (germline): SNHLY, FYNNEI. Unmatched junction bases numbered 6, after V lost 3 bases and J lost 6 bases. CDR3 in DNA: TGTGCCAGCAGTGAGGTCGGGGGGGGTGCCGGGGAGCTGTTTTTT. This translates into CASSEVGGGAGELFF.

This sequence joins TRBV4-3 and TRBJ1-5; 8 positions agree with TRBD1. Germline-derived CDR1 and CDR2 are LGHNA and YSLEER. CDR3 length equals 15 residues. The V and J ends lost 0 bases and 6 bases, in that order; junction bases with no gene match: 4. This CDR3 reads CASSQDRGRAQPQHF. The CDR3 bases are TGCGCCAGCAGCCAAGACAGGGGGCGAGCTCAGCCCCAGCATTTT.

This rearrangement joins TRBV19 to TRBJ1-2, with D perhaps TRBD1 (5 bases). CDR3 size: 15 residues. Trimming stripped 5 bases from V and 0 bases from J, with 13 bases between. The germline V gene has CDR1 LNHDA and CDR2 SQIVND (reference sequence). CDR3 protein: CASSEGLDSNYGYTF. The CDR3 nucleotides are TGTGCCAGTAGTGAGGGACTCGATTCTAACTATGGCTACACCTTC.

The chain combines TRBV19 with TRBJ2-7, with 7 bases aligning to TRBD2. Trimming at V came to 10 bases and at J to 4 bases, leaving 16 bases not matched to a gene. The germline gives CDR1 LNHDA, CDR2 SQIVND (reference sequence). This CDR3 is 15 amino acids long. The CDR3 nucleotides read TGTGCCACCAGGTATCTGGGGGGGTCTCAATACGAGCAGTACTTC. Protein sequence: CATRYLGGSQYEQYF.

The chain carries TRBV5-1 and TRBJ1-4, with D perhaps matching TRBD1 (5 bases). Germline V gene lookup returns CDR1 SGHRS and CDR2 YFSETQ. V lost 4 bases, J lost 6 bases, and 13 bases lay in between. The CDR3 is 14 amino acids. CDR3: CASSPQVRDEKLFF. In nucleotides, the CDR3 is TGCGCCAGCAGCCCACAGGTGCGTGATGAAAAACTGTTTTTT.

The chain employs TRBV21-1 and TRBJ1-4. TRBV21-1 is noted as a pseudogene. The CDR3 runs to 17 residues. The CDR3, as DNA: TGTGCCAGCAGCAAATGTGGTCCAGGGAGGCTTAATGAAAAACTGTTTTTT. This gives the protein CASSKCGPGRLNEKLFF.

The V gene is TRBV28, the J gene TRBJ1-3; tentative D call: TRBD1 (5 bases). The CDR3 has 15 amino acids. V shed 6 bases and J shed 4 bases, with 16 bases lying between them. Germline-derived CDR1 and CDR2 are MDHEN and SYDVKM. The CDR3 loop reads CASSSTPQGGNTIYF. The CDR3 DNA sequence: TGTGCCAGCAGCTCTACCCCCCAGGGAGGAAACACCATATATTTT.

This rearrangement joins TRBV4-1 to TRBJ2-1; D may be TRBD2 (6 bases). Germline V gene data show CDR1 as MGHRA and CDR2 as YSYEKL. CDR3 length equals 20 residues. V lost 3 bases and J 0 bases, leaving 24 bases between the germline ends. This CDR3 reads CASSQHGLKRADLSYNEQFF. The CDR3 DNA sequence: TGCGCCAGCAGCCAGCACGGTTTAAAGCGGGCGGACCTCTCCTACAATGAGCAGTTCTTC.

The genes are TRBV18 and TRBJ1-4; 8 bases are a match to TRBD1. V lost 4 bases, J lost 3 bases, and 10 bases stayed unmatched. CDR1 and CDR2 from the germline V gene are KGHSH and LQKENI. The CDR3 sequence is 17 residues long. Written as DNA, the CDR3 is TGTGCCAGCTCACTATCGGGACAGGCCGCAGCTAATGAAAAACTGTTTTTT. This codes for CASSLSGQAAANEKLFF.

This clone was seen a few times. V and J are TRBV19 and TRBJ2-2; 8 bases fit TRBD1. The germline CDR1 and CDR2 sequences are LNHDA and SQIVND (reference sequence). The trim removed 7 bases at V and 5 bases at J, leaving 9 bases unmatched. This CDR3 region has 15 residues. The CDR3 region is CASNWRQGMTGELFF. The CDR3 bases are TGTGCCAGTAACTGGAGACAGGGGATGACCGGGGAGCTGTTTTTT.

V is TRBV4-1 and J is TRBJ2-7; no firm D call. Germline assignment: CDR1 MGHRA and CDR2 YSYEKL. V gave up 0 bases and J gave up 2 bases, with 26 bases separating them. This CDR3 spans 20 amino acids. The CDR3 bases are TGCGCCAGCAGCCAAGACTATCACGGAGAATCTACTTCGATCGCCTACGAGCAGTACTTC. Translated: CASSQDYHGESTSIAYEQYF.

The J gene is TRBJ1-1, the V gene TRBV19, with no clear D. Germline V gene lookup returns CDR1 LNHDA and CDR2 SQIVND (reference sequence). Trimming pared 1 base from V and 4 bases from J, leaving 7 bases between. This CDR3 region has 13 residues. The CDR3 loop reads CASSIGRITEAFF. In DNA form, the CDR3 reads TGTGCCAGTAGTATAGGGCGGATCACTGAAGCTTTCTTT.

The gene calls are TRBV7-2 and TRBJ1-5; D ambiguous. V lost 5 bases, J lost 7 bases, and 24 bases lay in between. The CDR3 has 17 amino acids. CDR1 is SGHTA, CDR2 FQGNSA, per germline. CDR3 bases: TGTGCCAGCAGCCCCTCCCGAGGTGGGGAGACGGGACAGCCCCAGCATTTT. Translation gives CASSPSRGGETGQPQHF.

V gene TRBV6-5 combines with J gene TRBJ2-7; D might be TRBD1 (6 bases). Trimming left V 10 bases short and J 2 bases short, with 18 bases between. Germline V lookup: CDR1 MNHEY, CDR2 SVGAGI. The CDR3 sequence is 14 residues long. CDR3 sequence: CATSALRQAYEQYF. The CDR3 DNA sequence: TGTGCCACCAGCGCCTTGCGACAGGCCTACGAGCAGTACTTC.

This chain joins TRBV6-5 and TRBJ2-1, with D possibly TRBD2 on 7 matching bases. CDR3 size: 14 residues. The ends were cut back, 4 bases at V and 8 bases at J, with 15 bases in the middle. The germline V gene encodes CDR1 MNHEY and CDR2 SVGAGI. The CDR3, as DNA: TGTGCCAGCAGTTCCCCAGGGGAGGGCGATGAGCAGTTCTTC. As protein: CASSSPGEGDEQFF.

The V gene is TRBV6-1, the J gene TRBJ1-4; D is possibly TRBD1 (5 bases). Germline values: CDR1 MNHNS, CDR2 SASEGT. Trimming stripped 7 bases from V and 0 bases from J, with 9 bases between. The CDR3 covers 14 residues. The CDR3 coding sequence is TGTGCCAGCAAGCGGGGGTCAACTAATGAAAAACTGTTTTTT. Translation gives CASKRGSTNEKLFF.

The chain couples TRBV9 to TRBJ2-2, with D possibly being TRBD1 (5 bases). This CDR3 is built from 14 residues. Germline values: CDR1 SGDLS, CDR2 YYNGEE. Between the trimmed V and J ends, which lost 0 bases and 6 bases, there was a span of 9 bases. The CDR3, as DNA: TGTGCCAGCAGCGTAGAAGGGGTCCCCGGGGAGCTGTTTTTT. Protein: CASSVEGVPGELFF. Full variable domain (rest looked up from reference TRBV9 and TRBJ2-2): DSGVTQTPKHLITATGQRVTLRCSPRSGDLSVYWYQQSLDQGLQFLIQYYNGEERAKGNILERFSAQQFPDLHSELNLSSLELGDSALYFCASSVEGVPGELFFGEGSRLTVL.

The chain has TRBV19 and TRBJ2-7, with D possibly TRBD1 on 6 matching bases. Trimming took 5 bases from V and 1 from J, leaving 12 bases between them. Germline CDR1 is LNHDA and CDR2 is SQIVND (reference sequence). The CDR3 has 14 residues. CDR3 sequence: CASSYTGLSYEQYF. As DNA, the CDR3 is TGTGCCAGTAGTTACACAGGGTTGTCCTACGAGCAGTACTTC.

CDR3 sequence: CASSNRGLGTEAFF. The CDR3 region has the DNA TGTGCCAGCAGTAACAGGGGGCTGGGTACTGAAGCTTTCTTT. The chain links TRBV6-5 to TRBJ1-1; 9 positions match TRBD1. The junction had 6 bases not matched to a gene; V was cut back by 5 bases and J by 5 bases. Germline assignment: CDR1 MNHEY and CDR2 SVGAGI. CDR3 length: 14 amino acids.

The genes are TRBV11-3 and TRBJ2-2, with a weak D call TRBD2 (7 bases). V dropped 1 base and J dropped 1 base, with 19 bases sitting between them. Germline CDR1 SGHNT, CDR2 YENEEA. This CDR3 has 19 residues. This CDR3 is CASSLGVRGLAENTGELFF. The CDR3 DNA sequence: TGTGCCAGCAGCTTAGGAGTGCGGGGGCTAGCGGAGAACACCGGGGAGCTGTTTTTT. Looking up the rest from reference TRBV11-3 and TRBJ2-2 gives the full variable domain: EAGVVQSPRYKIIEKKQPVAFWCNPISGHNTLYWYLQNLGQGPELLIRYENEEAVDDSQLPKDRFSAERLKGVDSTLKIQPAELGDSAVYLCASSLGVRGLAENTGELFFGEGSRLTVL.

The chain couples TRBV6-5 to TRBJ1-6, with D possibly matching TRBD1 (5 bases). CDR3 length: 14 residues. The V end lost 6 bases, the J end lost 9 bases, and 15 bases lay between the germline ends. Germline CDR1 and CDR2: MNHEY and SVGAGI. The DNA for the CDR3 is TGTGCCAGCAGGGGGGGGACTGGAATTTCACCCCTCCACTTT. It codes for CASRGGTGISPLHF.

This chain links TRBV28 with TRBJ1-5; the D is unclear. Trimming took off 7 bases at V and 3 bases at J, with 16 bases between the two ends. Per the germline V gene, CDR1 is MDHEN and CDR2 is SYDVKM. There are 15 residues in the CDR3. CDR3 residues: CASTSGGTYNQPQHF. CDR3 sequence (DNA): TGTGCCAGCACCTCTGGCGGAACCTACAATCAGCCCCAGCATTTT.

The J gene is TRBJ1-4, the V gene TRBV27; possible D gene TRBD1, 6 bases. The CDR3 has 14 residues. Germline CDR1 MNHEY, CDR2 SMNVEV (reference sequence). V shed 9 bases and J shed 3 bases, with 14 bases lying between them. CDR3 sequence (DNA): TGTGCCAGTAAACGGACAGAACCTAATGAAAAACTGTTTTTT. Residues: CASKRTEPNEKLFF. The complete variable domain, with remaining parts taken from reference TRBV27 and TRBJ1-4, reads EAQVTQNPRYLITVTGKKLTVTCSQNMNHEYMSWYRQDPGLGLRQIYYSMNVEVTDKGDVPEGYKVSRKEKRNFPLILESPSPNQTSLYFCASKRTEPNEKLFFGSGTQLSVL.

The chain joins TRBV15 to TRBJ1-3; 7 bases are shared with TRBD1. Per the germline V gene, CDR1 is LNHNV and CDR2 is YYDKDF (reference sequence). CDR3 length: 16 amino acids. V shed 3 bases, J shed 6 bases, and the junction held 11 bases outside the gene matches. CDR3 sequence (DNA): TGTGCCACCAGCAGGGAGTTTCGACAGGGTGAAAACACCATATATTTT. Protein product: CATSREFRQGENTIYF.